This T cell receptor (beta chain) comes out of a study of STAT3 mutations in large granular lymphocyte leukemia. General study results and limits: In about 35% of the 18 patients, new TCR clonotypes emerged after therapy. A small but highly pathogenic clone may have been missed. In T-cell large granular lymphocyte leukemia, about half of patients showed multiple immunodominant subclonotypes. Differing intervals and regimens complicate linking therapy response to clone burden.

This clone came up once. Its antigen is not known. Germline V gene data show CDR1 as SGHAT and CDR2 as FQNNGV. The CDR3 runs to 18 residues. V was trimmed by 2 bases and J by 0 bases, leaving 16 bases between them. Profiled with immunoSEQ multiplex PCR; TCRdb holds only in-frame clones, not every one. Of approximately 31,000 clones in the sample, 75% to 90% were seen once. This sequence was found in a man in his 60s with T-cell large granular lymphocyte leukemia. Some clones in this sample may be carry-over from other donors' samples. The sequenced sample was peripheral blood mononuclear cells. The J gene is TRBJ2-2, the V gene TRBV11-2; D may be TRBD1 or TRBD2 (6 bases each). The CDR3: CASSLRGPRGANTGELFF. The CDR3 DNA is TGTGCCAGCAGCTTACGGGGGCCCCGAGGGGCGAACACCGGGGAGCTGTTTTTT. The variable domain in full, completed from reference TRBV11-2 and TRBJ2-2, reads EAGVAQSPRYKIIEKRQSVAFWCNPISGHATLYWYQQILGQGPKLLIQFQNNGVVDDSQLPKDRFSAERLKGVDSTLKIQPAKLEDSAVYLCASSLRGPRGANTGELFFGEGSRLTVL.